The 30 T cell receptor beta chains reported below all come from one sample, sequenced in a study of blood T cell repertoires in COVID-19. Produced via immunoSEQ multiplex PCR; TCRdb's table is partial and in-frame only. The table records roughly 120,000 clones, roughly 85% of them present only once. The sequenced sample consisted of peripheral blood. All receptors come from a human donor in a cohort sampled during active COVID-19.

The chain carries TRBV11-1 and TRBJ2-7, with 7 bases matching TRBD1. This CDR3 contains 14 residues. CDR1 SGHAT and CDR2 FQDESV come from the germline V gene (reference sequence). V shed 5 bases, J shed 9 bases, and the junction held 13 bases outside the gene matches. The CDR3 reads CASSKRTGESRQYF. As DNA, the CDR3 is TGTGCCAGCAGCAAACGGACAGGTGAGAGTCGGCAGTACTTC.

The chain recombines TRBV6-1 with TRBJ2-1; 9 bases map to TRBD2. Germline V gene sequence: CDR1 MNHNS, CDR2 SASEGT. The junction had 5 bases not matched to a gene; V was cut back by 2 bases and J by 0 bases. This CDR3 has 17 amino acids. The CDR3 DNA follows: TGTGCCAGCAGTGAACTAGCGGGGAGCAGCTCCTACAATGAGCAGTTCTTC. Translation: CASSELAGSSSYNEQFF.

J is TRBJ1-2 and V is TRBV11-2, with 7 bases fitting TRBD1. This CDR3 contains 15 residues. V gave up 4 bases and J gave up 8 bases; unmatched junction bases: 13. Germline V gives CDR1 SGHAT, CDR2 FQNNGV. The CDR3 spells CASSSETGLREGYTF. CDR3 in DNA: TGTGCCAGCAGCTCGGAGACAGGGCTAAGGGAAGGCTACACCTTC.

The chain is built from TRBV11-2 and TRBJ1-2, with TRBD1 identical over 11 bases. CDR3 length: 12 residues. The V and J ends lost 8 bases and 7 bases, in that order; junction bases with no gene match: 3. In germline, CDR1 is SGHAT, CDR2 FQNNGV. Here the CDR3 DNA reads TGTGCCAGCGGGACAGGGGGTGCTGGCTACACCTTC. Translated, it gives CASGTGGAGYTF.

V and J are TRBV15 and TRBJ2-3; TRBD2 matches at 9 bases. The CDR3 runs to 19 residues. J gave up 1 base and V 4 bases, and 15 bases lay outside the gene matches. CDR1 is LNHNV, CDR2 YYDKDF, per germline (reference sequence). The CDR3: CATSITIRTSAIGTDTQYF. In DNA form, the CDR3 reads TGTGCCACCAGCATCACGATACGGACTAGCGCAATCGGCACAGATACGCAGTATTTT.

This clone was observed a single time. This sequence joins TRBV6-5 and TRBJ2-1; D perhaps matches TRBD2 (6 bases). CDR1 is MNHEY and CDR2 is SVGAGI in the germline V gene. The CDR3 is 16 amino acids. The V end lost 0 bases, the J end lost 2 bases, and 11 bases lay between the germline ends. DNA for the CDR3: TGTGCCAGCAGTTACTCGATAGCGGCGACCTACAATGAGCAGTTCTTC. It yields the protein CASSYSIAATYNEQFF.

The chain carries TRBV28 and TRBJ1-3; D is unclear. The CDR3 extends over 11 amino acids. The V and J ends lost 6 bases and 5 bases respectively, with 5 bases between them. Per germline, CDR1 MDHEN and CDR2 SYDVKM. The CDR3 nucleotides read TGTGCCAGCAGCCTTCGAAACACCATATATTTT. Its protein is CASSLRNTIYF.

The chain is built from TRBV7-9 and TRBJ1-5; no clear D gene. V was trimmed by 5 bases and J by 9 bases, leaving 5 bases between them. The CDR3 spans 10 residues. The germline V gene has CDR1 SEHNR and CDR2 FQNEAQ (reference sequence). CDR3 sequence: CASSPWPQHF. CDR3 sequence (DNA): TGTGCCAGCAGCCCCTGGCCCCAGCATTTT.

V gene TRBV7-6 combines with J gene TRBJ2-7; maybe TRBD1 (6 bases). V was shortened by 5 bases and J by 2 bases, with 16 bases between the two germline ends. CDR1 SGHVS and CDR2 FNYEAQ come from the germline V gene. CDR3 size: 15 residues. This CDR3 is CASSPSLQGPYEQYF. In DNA, the CDR3 is TGTGCCAGCAGCCCGAGCCTACAGGGTCCCTACGAGCAGTACTTC.

This clone was seen once. The V and J genes are TRBV3-1 (or the pseudogene TRBV3-2) and TRBJ2-7, with D maybe TRBD2 (6 bases). Germline CDR1 and CDR2: LGHDT and YNNKEL (reference sequence). V was trimmed by 4 bases and J by 6 bases, leaving 16 bases between them. The CDR3 runs to 14 residues. The CDR3 nucleotides read TGTGCCAGCAGCCCGTCCGGGACTTACGGCGAGCAGTACTTC. Its translation is CASSPSGTYGEQYF.

The gene calls are TRBV19 and TRBJ1-5, with 12 bases that match TRBD1. The V and J ends lost 3 bases and 6 bases, in that order; junction bases with no gene match: 3. This CDR3 spans 15 amino acids. CDR1 and CDR2 from the germline V gene are LNHDA and SQIVND (reference sequence). DNA for the CDR3: TGTGCCAGTAGTATCGGGACAGGGGGCCTTCAGCCCCAGCATTTT. This gives the protein CASSIGTGGLQPQHF.

The chain is built from TRBV4-1 and TRBJ2-1, with no clear D. The V end lost 5 bases, the J end lost 8 bases, and 13 bases lay between the germline ends. CDR3 length: 13 amino acids. Germline lookup yields CDR1 MGHRA and CDR2 YSYEKL. The CDR3 region has the DNA TGCGCCAGCAGCTTAAGTACTGCGGATGAGCAGTTCTTC. Amino acid sequence: CASSLSTADEQFF.

On this clone: The sample contains more than one DNA sequence encoding this CDR3. This chain connects TRBV2 to TRBJ1-5; D ambiguous. The V gene's germline CDR1 is SNHLY and CDR2 FYNNEI. Trimming cost V 7 bases and J 4 bases, with 17 bases left between them. The CDR3 is 15 amino acids. This chain's CDR3 is CASTPLRVGNQPQHF. Here the CDR3 DNA reads TGTGCCAGCACACCCCTGAGGGTTGGGAATCAGCCCCAGCATTTT.

The CDR3 reads CASSQGPGNTEAFF. CDR3 nucleotide sequence: TGTGCCAGCAGCCAAGGGCCGGGAAACACTGAAGCTTTCTTT. The V and J genes are TRBV7-3 and TRBJ1-1, with D uncertain. CDR1 SGHTA and CDR2 FQGTGA come from the germline V gene. CDR3 length: 14 amino acids. The ends were cut back, 5 bases at V and 2 bases at J, with 12 bases in the middle.

This clone was seen more than once but under ten times. The V and J genes are TRBV3-1 (or the pseudogene TRBV3-2) and TRBJ1-5, with D possibly TRBD1 on 5 matching bases. Trimming stripped 0 bases from V and 11 bases from J, with 17 bases between. This CDR3 has 15 residues. Per the germline V gene, CDR1 is LGHDT and CDR2 is YNNKEL (reference sequence). CDR3 nucleotide sequence: TGTGCCAGCAGCCAAGATGGGGCCCAACGAGAGGCCCAGCATTTT. As protein: CASSQDGAQREAQHF.

The V gene is TRBV3-1 (or the pseudogene TRBV3-2), the J gene TRBJ2-1; 8 bases fit TRBD2. Germline CDR1 and CDR2: LGHDT and YNNKEL (reference sequence). V was clipped by 0 bases and J by 9 bases; unmatched bases: 7. The CDR3 length is 15 residues. The CDR3 loop is CASSQDMTGGREQFF. In nucleotides, the CDR3 is TGTGCCAGCAGCCAAGATATGACGGGGGGGCGTGAGCAGTTCTTC.

The chain links TRBV18 to TRBJ2-7, with D possibly TRBD1 on 5 matching bases. Per germline, CDR1 KGHSH and CDR2 LQKENI. Deletions cut 8 bases from V and 4 bases from J, with 15 bases between. The CDR3 is 13 amino acids. CDR3: CASRSSAGYEQYF. In DNA, the CDR3 is TGTGCCAGCAGATCCAGCGCAGGGTACGAGCAGTACTTC.

The V call is TRBV7-2, the J call TRBJ1-2; no reliable D call. The V gene's germline CDR1 is SGHTA and CDR2 FQGNSA. Trimming shortened V by 5 bases and J by 7 bases, and 20 bases separated the two germline ends. The length of the CDR3 is 15 residues. The CDR3 DNA follows: TGTGCCAGCAGCCCCCCCCTAAGCGGGTTCGGTGGCTACACCTTC. It codes for CASSPPLSGFGGYTF.

The V call is TRBV19, the J call TRBJ2-4, with D maybe TRBD1 (5 bases). The V gene's germline CDR1 is LNHDA and CDR2 SQIVND (reference sequence). V was clipped by 5 bases and J by 0 bases, with 14 bases between them. The CDR3 has 16 residues. CDR3 DNA sequence: TGTGCCAGTAGTTCCCGACAGCCCCTAGCCAAAAACATTCAGTACTTC. Translation gives CASSSRQPLAKNIQYF.

Only a few counts were recorded for this clone. The CDR3 nucleotides are TGTGCCATCGGACAGGGGGAGGCAGATACGCAGTATTTT. Its protein product is CAIGQGEADTQYF. The chain carries TRBV10-3 and TRBJ2-3, with 10 bases that match TRBD1. The CDR3 has 13 amino acids. The ends lost 8 bases at V and 4 bases at J; junction bases unmatched: 3. Germline values: CDR1 ENHRY, CDR2 SYGVKD.

This chain joins TRBV28 and TRBJ1-3, with 7 bases matching TRBD1. CDR3 length: 17 residues. V shed 5 bases, J shed 4 bases, and the junction held 14 bases outside the gene matches. Germline CDR1 MDHEN, CDR2 SYDVKM. CDR3 DNA sequence: TGTGCCAGCAGTCAATCGGGATTGAGGGGGCTAGGAAACACCATATATTTT. Its protein is CASSQSGLRGLGNTIYF.

CDR3 in DNA: TGCAGCGTTGCGGGACAGGCCCTCTATGGCTACACCTTC. This sequence encodes CSVAGQALYGYTF. The V and J genes are TRBV29-1 and TRBJ1-2; 8 bases match TRBD1. V was clipped by 4 bases and J by 4 bases; unmatched bases: 5. The germline V gene encodes CDR1 SQVTM and CDR2 ANQGSEA. This CDR3 has 13 residues.

The chain uses TRBV19 and TRBJ1-5; D gene unclear. The CDR3 loop spans 16 amino acids. V was cut by 1 base and J by 3 bases, with 13 bases left in between. CDR1 and CDR2 (germline): LNHDA, SQIVND (reference sequence). The CDR3 sequence is CASSIVAMGPNQPQHF. The DNA for the CDR3 is TGTGCCAGTAGTATAGTTGCGATGGGCCCCAATCAGCCCCAGCATTTT.

The chain joins TRBV25-1 to TRBJ1-2; TRBD1 might be the D (6 bases). The CDR3 contains 14 residues. From germline, CDR1 is MGHDK and CDR2 SYGVNS. The V end lost 7 bases, the J end lost 7 bases, and 19 bases lay between the germline ends. The CDR3 nucleotides read TGTGCCAGCACCGAACGCGGGGGGGCGGGTGGCTACACCTTC. Translating it yields CASTERGGAGGYTF.

The V call is TRBV19, the J call TRBJ2-3; 8 positions agree with TRBD1. CDR3 size: 14 residues. V lost 8 bases and J lost 6; bases outside the gene matches: 10. Germline loops: CDR1 LNHDA, CDR2 SQIVND (reference sequence). The CDR3 coding sequence is TGTGCCAGTCAAGAGGACAGGGTCCATGATACGCAGTATTTT. Translation: CASQEDRVHDTQYF.

This chain links TRBV27 with TRBJ1-2, with D unclear. This CDR3 is built from 15 residues. CDR1 and CDR2 (germline): MNHEY, SMNVEV (reference sequence). V dropped 5 bases and J dropped 8 bases, with 21 bases sitting between them. The CDR3 reads CASSPDFREGRGYTF. The CDR3 nucleotides read TGTGCCAGCAGTCCCGACTTCCGGGAGGGAAGAGGCTACACCTTC.

The sample holds a few counts of this clone. This rearrangement joins TRBV6-6 to TRBJ1-1; TRBD1 might be the D (5 bases). Looked up from germline, CDR1 is MNHNY and CDR2 is SVGAGI (reference sequence). The CDR3 contains 14 residues. With 6 bases removed from V and 4 bases from J, the gap between germline ends came to 15 bases. The DNA of the CDR3 is TGTGCCAGCAGGGGTCCTGGGGGAGGCACTGAAGCTTTCTTT. This sequence encodes CASRGPGGGTEAFF.

The chain uses TRBV24-1 and TRBJ1-5; a weak D match, TRBD1 (5 bases). There are 15 residues in the CDR3. Trimming stripped 3 bases from V and 7 bases from J, with 15 bases between. CDR1 and CDR2 from the germline V gene are KGHDR and SFDVKD. This chain's CDR3 is CATSDKAGRFQPQHF. The CDR3 region has the DNA TGTGCCACCAGTGATAAGGCAGGGAGGTTCCAGCCCCAGCATTTT.

The CDR3 spells CASGGSGGRNTGELFF. The CDR3 DNA is TGTGCCAGCGGAGGTAGCGGGGGGCGGAACACCGGGGAGCTGTTTTTT. V is TRBV2 and J is TRBJ2-2, with 10 bases that match TRBD2. Germline V gene sequence: CDR1 SNHLY, CDR2 FYNNEI. CDR3 length: 16 amino acids. Trimming cost V 8 bases and J 1 base; bases outside gene matches: 7.

CDR3 residues: CASLGREDQPQHF. The CDR3 DNA is TGTGCCAGCCTAGGGAGGGAAGATCAGCCCCAGCATTTT. The V and J genes are TRBV6-6 and TRBJ1-5, with D unclear. Trimming removed 8 bases at V and 5 bases at J, with 13 bases between. Germline CDR1 is MNHNY and CDR2 is SVGAGI (reference sequence). The CDR3 has 13 residues.